The entry that follows covers one T cell receptor (beta chain) sequence. The antigen remains undetermined. Every single patient, without exception, relapsed after autologous stem cell transplantation, and brentuximab vedotin exposure varied. Thawed PBMCs underwent magnetic negative selection to yield purified CD4+ T cells. Clones were sequenced by immunoSEQ multiplex PCR, and TCRdb holds only the in-frame ones, with some missing. The sample holds around 23,000 clones, around 84% seen once. V was trimmed by 6 bases and J by 1 base, leaving 13 bases between them. CDR1 is MNHEY and CDR2 is SVGAGI in the germline V gene. This CDR3 contains 15 residues. The data were obtained in a study of PD-1 blockade in classical Hodgkin lymphoma. Points from the study as a whole: By cycle point C4D1, TCR diversity had risen significantly in CD4+ cells (but not CD8+ cells). Reports described newly diagnosed patients as having lower baseline TCR diversity than healthy donors.

This sample comprised CD4+ T cells from blood, obtained at baseline. The TCR was taken from a human donor with classical Hodgkin lymphoma. The V call is TRBV6-5, the J call TRBJ1-5; D perhaps matches TRBD1 (5 bases). As DNA, the CDR3 is TGTGCCAGCAGCCATTGGGGCCACAGCAATCAGCCCCAGCATTTT. Amino acid sequence: CASSHWGHSNQPQHF.